This T cell receptor (beta chain) is from a study of Graves' ophthalmopathy and Graves' hyperthyroidism. Across the whole study: Before any treatment, peripheral blood was taken at the initial diagnosis.

A duration under 3 months, NOSPECS ≥4, CAS ≥3 and moderate-to-severe activity characterized the donors with ophthalmopathy. Isolation of PBMCs was performed using 10 ml of fresh peripheral blood. Study results and limitations: Built on 13 signatures, a model told ophthalmopathy apart from stable hyperthyroidism with 85% to 90% sensitivity and approximately 81% specificity.

The V end was cut by 7 bases, the J end by 2 bases, with 12 bases between. The germline gives CDR1 SNHLY, CDR2 FYNNEI. CDR3 length equals 13 residues. This clonotype was found many times. The antigen remains undetermined. Scientists amplified the TCR beta CDR3 regions from RNA transcripts. An initial RT-PCR round employing HTBI primers preceded a second-round multiplex PCR. One entry per CDR3 protein results from TCRdb running MiXCR on the multiplex PCR reads. The sample consists of roughly 500,000 distinct CDR3 sequences, approximately 15% of them appearing once. The TCR originated in a young woman with Graves' ophthalmopathy. The chain combines TRBV2 with TRBJ2-7; D perhaps matches TRBD1 (6 bases). The sample was blood. The chain's CDR3 is CASTNRQAYEQYF. The CDR3 DNA reads as TGTGCCAGCACTAACAGACAGGCCTACGAGCAGTACTTC. The full variable domain, rest sourced from reference TRBV2 and TRBJ2-7, is EPEVTQTPSHQVTQMGQEVILRCVPISNHLYFYWYRQILGQKVEFLVSFYNNEISEKSEIFDDQFSVERPDGSNFTLKIRSTKLEDSAMYFCASTNRQAYEQYFGPGTRLTVT.